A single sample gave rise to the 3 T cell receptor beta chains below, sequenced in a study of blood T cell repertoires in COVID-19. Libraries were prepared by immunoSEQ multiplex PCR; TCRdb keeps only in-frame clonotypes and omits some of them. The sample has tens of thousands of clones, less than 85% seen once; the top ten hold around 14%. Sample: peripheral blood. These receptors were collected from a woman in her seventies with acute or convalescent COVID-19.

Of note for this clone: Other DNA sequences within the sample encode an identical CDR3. The CDR3 DNA reads TGTGCCAGCAGCTTGGGTAGGGGACAAGGGGAGTATGGCTACACCTTC. This translates into CASSLGRGQGEYGYTF. The V gene is TRBV5-4, the J gene TRBJ1-2; D may be TRBD1 (6 bases). Trimming left V 0 bases short and J 5 bases short, with 17 bases between. CDR1 is SGHNT and CDR2 is YYREEE in the germline V gene (reference sequence). The CDR3 spans 16 residues.

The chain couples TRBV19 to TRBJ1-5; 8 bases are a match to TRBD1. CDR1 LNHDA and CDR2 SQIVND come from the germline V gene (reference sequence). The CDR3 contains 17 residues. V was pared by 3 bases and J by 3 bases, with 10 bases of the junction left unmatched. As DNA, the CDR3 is TGTGCCAGTAGTATTCGTCTGGGCAGGGGGCCCAATCAGCCCCAGCATTTT. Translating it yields CASSIRLGRGPNQPQHF.

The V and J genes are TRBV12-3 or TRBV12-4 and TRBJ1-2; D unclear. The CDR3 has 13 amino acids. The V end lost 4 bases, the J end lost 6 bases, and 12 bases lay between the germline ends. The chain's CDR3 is CASSSPRVDGYTF. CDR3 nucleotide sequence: TGTGCCAGCAGTTCCCCCCGGGTAGATGGCTACACCTTC.